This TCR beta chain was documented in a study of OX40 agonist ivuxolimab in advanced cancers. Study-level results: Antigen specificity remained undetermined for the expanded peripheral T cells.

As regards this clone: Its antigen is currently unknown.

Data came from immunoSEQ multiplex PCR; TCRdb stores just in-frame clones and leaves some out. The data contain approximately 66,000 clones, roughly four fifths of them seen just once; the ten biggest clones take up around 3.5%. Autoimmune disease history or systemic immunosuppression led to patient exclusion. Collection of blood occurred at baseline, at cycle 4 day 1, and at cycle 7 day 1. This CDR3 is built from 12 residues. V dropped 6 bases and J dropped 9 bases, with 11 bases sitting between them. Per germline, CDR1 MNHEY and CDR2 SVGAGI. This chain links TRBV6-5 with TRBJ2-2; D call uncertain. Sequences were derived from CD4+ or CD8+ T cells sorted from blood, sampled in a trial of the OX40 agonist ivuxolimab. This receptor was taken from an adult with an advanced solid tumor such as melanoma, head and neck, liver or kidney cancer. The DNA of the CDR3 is TGTGCCAGCAGATCAGACGGGTGGGAGCTGTTTTTT. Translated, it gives CASRSDGWELFF.